This T cell receptor beta chain was sequenced for a study of patients and donors after allogeneic stem cell transplantation. TCRdb redid the calling of the RT-PCR reads with MiXCR, one entry per CDR3 protein. The sample has 770 or so distinct CDR3 sequences; 23% are singletons. This CDR3 has 15 amino acids. Germline V CDR1 and CDR2: MGHDK, SYGVNS. V was shortened by 3 bases and J by 3 bases, with 13 bases between the two germline ends. This clonotype was detected only a few times. The TCR was taken from a human donor who was either an allogeneic HSCT recipient or a stem cell or donor lymphocyte infusion donor (not recorded which). It is not recorded whose cells these are; they may come from a transplant donor. Sample: blood, either unsorted or a sorted T cell fraction (not recorded which). V gene TRBV25-1 combines with J gene TRBJ2-3; tentative D call: TRBD2 (5 bases). This CDR3 is CASSDERSGTDTQYF. The CDR3 DNA is TGTGCCAGCAGTGATGAGCGGAGTGGGACAGATACGCAGTATTTT.